This T cell receptor (beta chain) was captured in a study of CD8 T cells in Susac syndrome. The authors reverse transcribed roughly 0.5 to 1 ug RNA with random hexamers. TCRdb fed the immunoSEQ multiplex PCR reads into MiXCR, producing one record per CDR3 protein. The table has 250,000 to 300,000 distinct CDR3 sequences, roughly 85% seen once. The multiple sclerosis controls were treatment-naive patients affected by stable or active relapsing-remitting disease. Isolation of CD8+ and CD4+ T cells was performed negatively, whereas enrichment of TEMRA cells was done by FACS. Germline-derived CDR1 and CDR2 are SEHNR and FQNEAQ (reference sequence). J lost 6 bases, V lost 5 bases, and 7 bases had no gene match. The CDR3 sequence is 14 residues long.

The sequenced sample consisted of CD8+ T cells from PBMCs. The receptor comes from a human donor with multiple sclerosis. The chain carries TRBV7-9 and TRBJ2-7; 10 nucleotides match TRBD1. CDR3 sequence: CASSRGTGAREQYF. The CDR3 coding sequence is TGTGCCAGCAGCCGAGGGACAGGGGCCCGCGAGCAGTACTTC.